The text below deals with one T cell receptor beta chain. This specimen comes from a study of low-dose radiotherapy and immunotherapy resistance in tumors. Study background: Cohort 2 received 1 Gy per fraction every two weeks, totaling 13 Gy over 26 weeks.

First-strand cDNA used TRAV- and TRBV-specific primers, covering alpha and beta chains. TCR amplification used roughly 18 PCR cycles, a constant-region primer and a V-primer adapter. A single record per CDR3 protein comes from TCRdb applying MiXCR to the reads. In the table there are roughly 16,000 distinct CDR3 sequences, 70% of which are singletons. The CDR3 is 12 amino acids. CDR1 KGHDR and CDR2 SFDVKD come from the germline V gene. The ends were cut back, 6 bases at V and 5 bases at J, with 8 bases in the middle. The V and J genes are TRBV24-1 and TRBJ2-3; no clear D gene. The receptor comes from a human donor with advanced metastatic prostate, ovarian, gallbladder or colorectal cancer (not recorded which). This table probably holds off-target reads from a library built for another chain. In DNA, the CDR3 is TGTGCCACCAGTTCGACCGAAGATACGCAGTATTTT. Translation: CATSSTEDTQYF.